A selection of T cell receptor beta chains follows, all from one sample in a study of blood T cell repertoires in COVID-19. Profiled with immunoSEQ multiplex PCR; TCRdb holds only in-frame clones, not every one. Among about 240,000 clones listed, more than 75% were seen once. Specimen: peripheral blood. The receptors stem from a woman in her seventies with active or convalescent COVID-19. Both conserved end residues are part of each CDR3. A D gene is named only where the DNA matches it firmly. Clone size is given for some rows only: seen once, a few or many times, or a class if the clone is expanded.

v_gene: TRBV1
j_gene: TRBJ2-6
abundance: NA
d_gene: NA
CDR3aa: CTSSQMTGTGANVLTF
CDR3nt: TGCACCAGCAGCCAAATGACAGGGACTGGGGCCAACGTCCTGACTTTC

v_gene: TRBV10-3
j_gene: TRBJ1-2
abundance: NA
d_gene: NA
CDR3aa: CAISQGVSTNYGYTF
CDR3nt: TGTGCCATCTCTCAAGGGGTCAGCACTAACTATGGCTACACCTTC

v_gene: TRBV21-1
j_gene: TRBJ2-5
abundance: NA
d_gene: NA
CDR3aa: CASSKAGRGEETQYF
CDR3nt: TGTGCCAGCAGCAAAGCAGGCAGGGGAGAAGAGACCCAGTACTTC

v_gene: TRBV10-1
j_gene: TRBJ1-1
abundance: NA
d_gene: NA
CDR3aa: CASSASLNTEAFF
CDR3nt: TGCGCCAGCAGTGCAAGCTTGAACACTGAAGCTTTCTTT

v_gene: TRBV6-1
j_gene: TRBJ1-2
abundance: NA
d_gene: NA
CDR3aa: CASSELLGEGGYTF
CDR3nt: TGTGCCAGCAGTGAATTGCTAGGGGAGGGTGGCTACACCTTC

v_gene: TRBV11-2
j_gene: TRBJ2-3
abundance: NA
d_gene: NA
CDR3aa: CASSQPAGYTDTQYF
CDR3nt: TGTGCCAGCAGCCAACCGGCGGGGTACACAGATACGCAGTATTTT

v_gene: TRBV4-1
j_gene: TRBJ1-5
abundance: NA
d_gene: NA
CDR3aa: CASSHTTGLPVTQPQHF
CDR3nt: TGCGCCAGCAGCCACACGACTGGATTGCCAGTGACTCAGCCCCAGCATTTT

v_gene: TRBV19
j_gene: TRBJ2-2
abundance: NA
d_gene: NA
CDR3aa: CASSIVRYTGELFF
CDR3nt: TGTGCCAGTAGTATAGTGAGGTACACCGGGGAGCTGTTTTTT

v_gene: TRBV6-5
j_gene: TRBJ1-1
abundance: NA
d_gene: NA
CDR3aa: CASSYSIQGNEAFF
CDR3nt: TGTGCCAGCAGTTACTCGATACAGGGCAATGAAGCTTTCTTT

v_gene: TRBV7-8
j_gene: TRBJ2-1
abundance: NA
d_gene: TRBD2
CDR3aa: CASSLSGGNNEQFF
CDR3nt: TGTGCCAGCAGCTTGAGCGGGGGAAACAATGAGCAGTTCTTC

v_gene: TRBV6-1
j_gene: TRBJ1-4
abundance: few
d_gene: NA
CDR3aa: CASSEQGQSNEKLFF
CDR3nt: TGTGCCAGCAGTGAACAGGGTCAGTCTAATGAAAAACTGTTTTTT

v_gene: TRBV5-1
j_gene: TRBJ2-1
abundance: NA
d_gene: NA
CDR3aa: CASSLPHRVDEQFF
CDR3nt: TGCGCCAGCAGCTTGCCCCACAGGGTGGATGAGCAGTTCTTC

v_gene: TRBV6-1
j_gene: TRBJ1-6
abundance: NA
d_gene: NA
CDR3aa: CASSARPFTRDDNSPLHF
CDR3nt: TGTGCCAGCAGTGCTCGCCCCTTTACCCGAGATGATAATTCACCCCTCCACTTT

v_gene: TRBV7-8
j_gene: TRBJ1-1
abundance: NA
d_gene: NA
CDR3aa: CASSLYRGNTEAFF
CDR3nt: TGTGCCAGCAGCTTATACCGGGGGAACACTGAAGCTTTCTTT

v_gene: TRBV6-5
j_gene: TRBJ1-5
abundance: NA
d_gene: TRBD1
CDR3aa: CASRPGTEHQPQHF
CDR3nt: TGTGCCAGCAGGCCCGGGACAGAACACCAGCCCCAGCATTTT

v_gene: TRBV6-5
j_gene: TRBJ1-2
abundance: once
d_gene: TRBD1
CDR3aa: CADSQGIYNYGYTF
CDR3nt: TGTGCCGATTCACAGGGGATCTATAACTATGGCTACACCTTC

v_gene: TRBV6-6
j_gene: TRBJ1-2
abundance: few
d_gene: TRBD1
CDR3aa: CASSTSGQGVGYTF
CDR3nt: TGTGCCAGCAGCACATCAGGACAGGGGGTTGGCTACACCTTC

v_gene: TRBV5-1
j_gene: TRBJ1-1
abundance: NA
d_gene: NA
CDR3aa: CASSFLQGPNTEAFF
CDR3nt: TGCGCCAGCAGCTTTCTTCAGGGGCCGAACACTGAAGCTTTCTTT

v_gene: TRBV10-3
j_gene: TRBJ2-1
abundance: NA
d_gene: NA
CDR3aa: CAIITGGNEQFF
CDR3nt: TGTGCCATCATTACCGGGGGCAATGAGCAGTTCTTC

v_gene: TRBV20-1
j_gene: TRBJ2-3
abundance: NA
d_gene: NA
CDR3aa: CSASFPDTQYF
CDR3nt: TGCAGTGCTAGCTTCCCCGATACGCAGTATTTT

v_gene: TRBV2
j_gene: TRBJ2-3
abundance: NA
d_gene: TRBD2
CDR3aa: CASSPGLAGGLGTDTQYF
CDR3nt: TGTGCCAGCAGTCCCGGACTAGCGGGGGGGCTCGGCACAGATACGCAGTATTTT

v_gene: TRBV19
j_gene: TRBJ1-3
abundance: NA
d_gene: TRBD1
CDR3aa: CASSIKGAGNTIYF
CDR3nt: TGTGCCAGTAGTATAAAGGGGGCCGGAAACACCATATATTTT

v_gene: TRBV5-1
j_gene: TRBJ1-2
abundance: few
d_gene: NA
CDR3aa: CANPSRLANYGYTF
CDR3nt: TGCGCCAATCCTAGTCGACTCGCTAACTATGGCTACACCTTC

v_gene: TRBV7-2
j_gene: TRBJ1-1
abundance: many
d_gene: NA
CDR3aa: CASRLGQRNTEAFF
CDR3nt: TGTGCCAGCAGATTGGGGCAACGGAACACTGAAGCTTTCTTT

v_gene: TRBV7-2
j_gene: TRBJ1-1
abundance: NA
d_gene: NA
CDR3aa: CASSHRRGVLNTEAFF
CDR3nt: TGTGCCAGCAGCCACCGACGAGGAGTTTTGAACACTGAAGCTTTCTTT

v_gene: TRBV28
j_gene: TRBJ2-1
abundance: once
d_gene: NA
CDR3aa: CASKRVEQFF
CDR3nt: TGTGCCAGCAAGCGGGTGGAGCAGTTCTTC

v_gene: TRBV15
j_gene: TRBJ2-1
abundance: NA
d_gene: TRBD2
CDR3aa: CATSRFRLAGLNNEQFF
CDR3nt: TGTGCCACCAGCAGATTTAGACTAGCGGGGTTGAACAATGAGCAGTTCTTC

v_gene: TRBV5-1
j_gene: TRBJ1-5
abundance: NA
d_gene: NA
CDR3aa: CASSFDRYQPQHF
CDR3nt: TGCGCCAGCAGCTTTGACAGGTATCAGCCCCAGCATTTT

v_gene: TRBV5-1
j_gene: TRBJ2-3
abundance: NA
d_gene: NA
CDR3aa: CASGMTEETQYF
CDR3nt: TGCGCCAGCGGAATGACCGAGGAAACGCAGTATTTT

v_gene: TRBV29-1
j_gene: TRBJ2-7
abundance: NA
d_gene: NA
CDR3aa: CSVDGGIYEQYF
CDR3nt: TGCAGCGTTGACGGCGGGATCTACGAGCAGTACTTC

v_gene: TRBV27
j_gene: TRBJ2-7
abundance: NA
d_gene: TRBD1
CDR3aa: CASSFKDRDFGYEQYF
CDR3nt: TGTGCCAGCAGTTTTAAGGACAGGGATTTTGGCTACGAGCAGTACTTC

v_gene: TRBV5-1
j_gene: TRBJ2-7
abundance: NA
d_gene: TRBD1
CDR3aa: CASMGTDSYEQYF
CDR3nt: TGCGCCAGCATGGGGACAGACTCCTACGAGCAGTACTTC

v_gene: TRBV7-2
j_gene: TRBJ1-5
abundance: NA
d_gene: NA
CDR3aa: CASSFLTGQPQHF
CDR3nt: TGTGCCAGCAGCTTCCTGACTGGTCAGCCCCAGCATTTT

v_gene: TRBV3-1/TRBV3-2
j_gene: TRBJ2-1
abundance: NA
d_gene: TRBD2
CDR3aa: CASSQSSSGGEEQFF
CDR3nt: TGTGCCAGCAGCCAATCCTCTAGCGGGGGGGAAGAGCAGTTCTTC

v_gene: TRBV5-4
j_gene: TRBJ1-1
abundance: NA
d_gene: TRBD1
CDR3aa: CASSPGQGNAFF
CDR3nt: TGTGCCAGCAGCCCCGGACAGGGGAACGCTTTCTTT